Each of the 21 T cell receptor beta chains below was sequenced from the same sample in a study of shared clonotypes between healthy human individuals. Method: immunoSEQ multiplex PCR; TCRdb's copy keeps in-frame clones and lacks some. This sample carries some 2 million clones, 85% to 95% of them seen once, and the ten largest clones take 0.1% to 0.15%. Material for sequencing was naive CD4+ T cells sorted from blood. Documented subset: CD45RA+ positively selected. These receptors came from a man aged 18 to 29 in good health.

The chain combines TRBV4-1 with TRBJ2-3; 10 nucleotides line up with TRBD2. The CDR3 totals 17 residues. Germline values: CDR1 MGHRA, CDR2 YSYEKL. V dropped 0 bases and J dropped 2; count of bases not matched to a gene: 5. The CDR3 nucleotides are TGCGCCAGCAGCCAAGAAACTAGCGGGGTTTACACAGATACGCAGTATTTT. It is translated as CASSQETSGVYTDTQYF.

The chain carries TRBV6-5 and TRBJ2-7, with D hard to call. V lost 0 bases, J lost 3 bases, and 12 bases lay in between. CDR3 length: 15 amino acids. Germline V gene lookup returns CDR1 MNHEY and CDR2 SVGAGI. The CDR3 region has the DNA TGTGCCAGCAGTTACTCCCCCAAGGGCCTCTACGAGCAGTACTTC. This translates into CASSYSPKGLYEQYF.

Points on this clone: The sample carries other DNA sequences with the same CDR3. The V call is TRBV28, the J call TRBJ2-5; tentative D call: TRBD1 (5 bases). The CDR3 runs to 12 residues. Trimming pared 2 bases from V and 5 bases from J, leaving 6 bases between. CDR1 and CDR2 from the germline V gene are MDHEN and SYDVKM. This chain's CDR3 is CASSLPGETQYF. The CDR3 DNA reads TGTGCCAGCAGTTTACCAGGGGAGACCCAGTACTTC.

The genes are TRBV2 and TRBJ2-7; D assignment may be TRBD1 or TRBD2 (5 bases each). This CDR3 contains 14 residues. The V gene lost 2 bases and the J gene lost 2 bases, with 10 bases spanning the gap. Germline lookup yields CDR1 SNHLY and CDR2 FYNNEI. CDR3 protein: CASSEQGPPYEQYF. The CDR3 DNA sequence: TGTGCCAGCAGTGAACAGGGACCCCCCTACGAGCAGTACTTC.

Of note for this clone: Other DNA sequences of this sample code for an identical CDR3. J is TRBJ2-5 and V is TRBV18; D unclear. The CDR3 length is 12 residues. V was clipped by 2 bases and J by 5 bases, with 6 bases between them. CDR1 and CDR2 (germline): KGHSH, LQKENI. In DNA form, the CDR3 reads TGTGCCAGCTCACCATCCCGGGAGACCCAGTACTTC. It encodes CASSPSRETQYF. Supplemented by reference TRBV18 and TRBJ2-5, the full variable domain reads NAGVMQNPRHLVRRRGQEARLRCSPMKGHSHVYWYRQLPEEGLKFMVYLQKENIIDESGMPKERFSAEFPKEGPSILRIQQVVRGDSAAYFCASSPSRETQYFGPGTRLLVL.

Worth noting for this clone: Other DNA sequences in this sample translate to the same CDR3. The chain uses TRBV29-1 and TRBJ2-7; no reliable D call. V was trimmed by 3 bases and J by 0 bases, leaving 6 bases between them. CDR1 is SQVTM, CDR2 ANQGSEA, per germline. The CDR3 is 12 amino acids. CDR3 in amino acids: CSVEGSSYEQYF. As DNA, the CDR3 is TGCAGCGTTGAGGGCAGCTCCTACGAGCAGTACTTC.

The chain joins TRBV10-3 to TRBJ2-2, with unresolved D. Per the germline V gene, CDR1 is ENHRY and CDR2 is SYGVKD. The V end lost 5 bases, the J end lost 9 bases, and 10 bases lay between the germline ends. CDR3 length: 12 residues. The CDR3: CAISPISRELFF. The CDR3 nucleotides read TGTGCCATCAGTCCTATATCCCGGGAGCTGTTTTTT.

The rearrangement joins TRBV9 to TRBJ1-2, with 8 positions matching TRBD1. This CDR3 has 14 residues. In germline, CDR1 is SGDLS, CDR2 YYNGEE. After removal of 3 bases from V and 6 bases from J, the junction contained 7 bases not matched to a gene. As DNA, the CDR3 is TGTGCCAGCAGCGGCAGGACAGGGAACGATGGCTACACCTTC. It is translated as CASSGRTGNDGYTF.

This sequence joins TRBV5-4 and TRBJ1-5; D is possibly TRBD1 (5 bases). Germline lookup yields CDR1 SGHNT and CDR2 YYREEE (reference sequence). V lost 0 bases and J lost 5, with 9 bases in between. The CDR3 extends over 14 amino acids. In nucleotides, the CDR3 is TGTGCCAGCAGCTTGGGTGGGGCCGATCAGCCCCAGCATTTT. Its translation is CASSLGGADQPQHF.

The genes are TRBV7-9 and TRBJ1-3, with 7 bases lining up with TRBD1. The V segment lost 7 bases and the J segment 1 base; nucleotides outside the gene matches: 4. This CDR3 is built from 14 residues. Germline CDR1 SEHNR, CDR2 FQNEAQ (reference sequence). The CDR3 DNA reads TGTGCCAGCATACAGGGGAAATCTGGAAACACCATATATTTT. Its translation: CASIQGKSGNTIYF.

The chain uses TRBV25-1 and TRBJ2-3; 7 bases align to TRBD2. V shed 4 bases, J shed 2 bases, and the junction held 9 bases outside the gene matches. Germline CDR1 MGHDK, CDR2 SYGVNS. This CDR3 comprises 16 residues. CDR3 sequence reads: CASSGTSVGVTDTQYF. The CDR3 nucleotides read TGTGCCAGCAGTGGTACTAGCGTTGGGGTCACAGATACGCAGTATTTT. Complete variable domain (other parts from reference TRBV25-1 and TRBJ2-3): EADIYQTPRYLVIGTGKKITLECSQTMGHDKMYWYQQDPGMELHLIHYSYGVNSTEKGDLSSESTVSRIRTEHFPLTLESARPSHTSQYLCASSGTSVGVTDTQYFGPGTRLTVL.

V usage is TRBV4-1 and J usage is TRBJ2-1, with a possible D match to TRBD2 (6 bases). This CDR3 spans 15 amino acids. Trimming removed 4 bases from V and 6 bases from J, with 16 bases in between. Germline V lookup: CDR1 MGHRA, CDR2 YSYEKL. Here the CDR3 DNA reads TGCGCCAGCAGCCTAGCGGCAGGTCAGGGCAATGAGCAGTTCTTC. This encodes CASSLAAGQGNEQFF.

The chain links TRBV7-2 to TRBJ2-1, with D perhaps being TRBD1 or TRBD2 (5 bases each). The CDR3 is made up of 15 amino acids. V dropped 7 bases and J dropped 4 bases, with 17 bases sitting between them. Per germline, CDR1 SGHTA and CDR2 FQGNSA. The CDR3 loop is CASNSLGDPYNEQFF. The CDR3 DNA sequence: TGTGCCAGCAACTCCCTCGGGGACCCATACAATGAGCAGTTCTTC.

The chain carries TRBV6-1 and TRBJ2-2; tentatively, D is TRBD1 (6 bases). The CDR3 length is 15 residues. Germline V gene sequence: CDR1 MNHNS, CDR2 SASEGT. The germline V and J ends were trimmed by 7 bases and 5 bases, with 17 bases remaining between them. The CDR3 protein is CASTEQGWATGELFF. The CDR3 coding sequence is TGTGCCAGCACGGAACAGGGTTGGGCAACCGGGGAGCTGTTTTTT.

The chain links TRBV7-2 to TRBJ2-7, with a possible D match to TRBD1 (6 bases). Germline V gives CDR1 SGHTA, CDR2 FQGNSA. Trimming shortened V by 5 bases and J by 0 bases, and 14 bases separated the two germline ends. This CDR3 is built from 15 residues. In DNA form, the CDR3 reads TGTGCCAGCAGCCAGGCCGGGACATCCTCCTACGAGCAGTACTTC. Translated: CASSQAGTSSYEQYF.

This clone appeared many times. V and J are TRBV28 and TRBJ1-2; 9 bases match TRBD1. V shed 5 bases, J shed 7 bases, and the junction held 5 bases outside the gene matches. CDR1 MDHEN and CDR2 SYDVKM come from the germline V gene. The CDR3 runs 13 residues. In DNA, the CDR3 is TGTGCCAGCAGTCTTACAGGGGGCGTTGGCTACACCTTC. Protein: CASSLTGGVGYTF.

CDR3 in DNA: TGTGCCAGCAGCTTAACGCTCTCCTACGAGCAGTACTTC. This sequence encodes CASSLTLSYEQYF. The chain carries TRBV5-6 and TRBJ2-7; D remains ambiguous. The CDR3 extends over 13 amino acids. The V gene's germline CDR1 is SGHDT and CDR2 YYEEEE. V was clipped by 2 bases and J by 0 bases, with 6 bases between them.

V gene TRBV10-2 combines with J gene TRBJ2-1, with 9 bases matching TRBD2. The germline V gene has CDR1 WSHSY and CDR2 SAAADI. The V and J ends lost 6 bases and 4 bases, in that order; junction bases with no gene match: 4. The CDR3 is 14 amino acids. CDR3 sequence reads: CASRVAGAYNEQFF. The CDR3 nucleotides are TGCGCCAGCAGGGTAGCGGGAGCGTACAATGAGCAGTTCTTC.

The chain uses TRBV4-1 and TRBJ1-2; 7 bases match TRBD1. The germline V gene has CDR1 MGHRA and CDR2 YSYEKL. With V trimmed by 2 bases and J by 7 bases, 7 bases remained unmatched. The CDR3 totals 14 residues. The CDR3 region has the DNA TGCGCCAGCAGCCAACCGGGACAGCTTCCTGGCTACACCTTC. It specifies CASSQPGQLPGYTF.

This chain links TRBV5-1 with TRBJ1-1; D gene uncertain. Germline V gene data show CDR1 as SGHRS and CDR2 as YFSETQ. V lost 1 base and J lost 1, with 17 bases in between. The CDR3 runs 17 residues. CDR3 region: CASSLPPHAVSNTEAFF. CDR3 DNA sequence: TGCGCCAGCAGCTTGCCGCCCCACGCTGTTTCGAACACTGAAGCTTTCTTT.

This clone was recorded only once. The rearrangement links TRBV5-4 to TRBJ2-5; maybe TRBD1 (6 bases). There are 13 residues in the CDR3. Trimming pared 4 bases from V and 5 bases from J, leaving 12 bases between. Germline CDR1 SGHNT, CDR2 YYREEE (reference sequence). As DNA, the CDR3 is TGTGCCAGCAGCCCAGGGGTCGACGAGACCCAGTACTTC. Translation gives CASSPGVDETQYF.